The clone carrying this T cell receptor (beta chain) appeared a few times. Its antigen is unknown. One end of the junction varies from germline; a read error may be responsible. This sample is drawn from a study of cytomegalovirus exposure and HLA in healthy donors. Study results and caveats: Earlier analysis looked at TCR beta V segments, and most were productive about 87% or about 30% of the time. As was reported, the classifier diagnosed cytomegalovirus status with high specificity and sensitivity. A later examination showed that TCR association rates differed by HLA locus, with DRB1 most and HLA-C fewest.

PCR amplification relied on 60 Vbeta primers (plus 13 Jbeta primers). Sequencing was performed with immunoSEQ multiplex PCR; in TCRdb, only in-frame clones are kept and a portion is missing. Of 150,000 to 160,000 clones detected, 70% to 80% appear once; the ten largest clones hold 2.1%. Those who donated were healthy bone marrow donors. Germline V CDR1 and CDR2: SGHRS, YFSETQ. The CDR3 totals 14 residues. This clonotype originated in a man aged 25 to 45 in good health and CMV-seronegative. The chain couples TRBV5-1 to TRBJ1-5; 10 nucleotides line up with TRBD1. Input material: PBMCs. The chain's CDR3 is CASSPGQGDQPQNF. In DNA, the CDR3 is TGCGCCAGCAGCCCCGGACAGGGGGATCAGCCCCAGAATTTT.